This entry features one TCR beta chain sequence. The target antigen is unknown. This entry belongs to a study of CD8+ T cells in alopecia areata. Study findings and constraints: With just one nonresponder, it is still uncertain whether baseline CD8+ expansion relates to response.

TCR sequencing used cDNA made by reverse transcription of extracted RNA. This table comes from immunoSEQ multiplex PCR, and its TCRdb copy is limited to in-frame clones, with some not included. The table lists hundreds of thousands of clones, around 65% of them singletons. The sample's treatment: oral pan-JAK inhibitor, 5-10 mg twice daily. The study team obtained lesional scalp punch biopsies and peripheral blood from alopecia areata patients. This receptor was taken from a human donor with alopecia areata. This specimen was CD4+ T cells sorted from blood, taken at approximately week 42, from a patient treated with tofacitinib.

In DNA form, the CDR3 reads TGCGCCAGCAGCCAGGCACGAGGGCAGGGCCATGGCTACACCTTC. As protein: CASSQARGQGHGYTF. The chain uses TRBV4-3 and TRBJ1-2; D is possibly TRBD1 (5 bases). This CDR3 is built from 15 residues. CDR1 and CDR2 from the germline V gene are LGHNA and YSLEER. V lost 3 bases and J 6 bases, leaving 17 bases between the germline ends.